This is a list of T cell receptor beta chains from one sample in a study of shared clonotypes between healthy human individuals. Using immunoSEQ multiplex PCR, the repertoire was profiled, and TCRdb retains in-frame clones only, with some absent. The sample lists 450,000 to 500,000 clones, about 82% seen once, with roughly 13% in the top ten. Specimen: PBMCs. All receptors derive from a woman aged 40-49 years in good health. Some clones in this sample may be carry-over from other donors' samples. CDR3s include the opening cysteine and the closing phenylalanine or tryptophan. The order of the fields is J gene, D gene, clone size, V gene, CDR3 DNA, CDR3 protein. D genes are given only for firm matches. Clone size is shown for a subset of rows, as once, few, many or a class of expanded clone.

>TRBJ2-2|-|-|TRBV9
TGTGCCAGCAGCCCCCGCGGACAGTTGGCCGGGGAGCTGTTTTTT
CASSPRGQLAGELFF
>TRBJ2-7|-|-|TRBV20-1
TGCAGTGCAAGAAACAACGAGCAGTACTTC
CSARNNEQYF
>TRBJ1-2|-|few|TRBV6-5
TGTGCCAGCAGTTCCACATACTATGGCTACACCTTC
CASSSTYYGYTF
>TRBJ2-3|-|few|TRBV19
TGTGCCAGTAGTATAGCGGGAAGCAGACGCACAGATACGCAGTATTTT
CASSIAGSRRTDTQYF
>TRBJ2-7|TRBD1|-|TRBV6-6
TGTGCCAGTTCCGGGACAGCCTACGAGCAGTACTTC
CASSGTAYEQYF
>TRBJ1-6|-|-|TRBV4-3
TGCGCCAGCAGCCTGAATCGCCACGGGAGCTCCTATAATTCACCCCTCCACTTT
CASSLNRHGSSYNSPLHF
>TRBJ2-5|TRBD2|-|TRBV29-1
TGCAGCACAGGCCTTAGCGGGAGTTACGGAGAGACCCAGTACTTC
CSTGLSGSYGETQYF
>TRBJ2-5|TRBD2|-|TRBV5-1
TGCGCCAGCAGGAGCGGGGGTCAAGAGACCCAGTACTTC
CASRSGGQETQYF
>TRBJ2-3|-|-|TRBV15
TGTGCCACCAGCAGAGATCACACAGCGCGGGGCACAGATACGCAGTATTTT
CATSRDHTARGTDTQYF
>TRBJ2-4|TRBD2|-|TRBV4-2
TGTGCCAGCAGCCAAGATCGCACTAGCGGGAACGGTGGGAAAAACATTCAGTACTTC
CASSQDRTSGNGGKNIQYF
>TRBJ2-5|-|-|TRBV7-2
TGTGCCAGCAGCTTGTTTGGTAGGGGGGGAGAGACCCAGTACTTC
CASSLFGRGGETQYF
>TRBJ2-7|TRBD1|-|TRBV10-3
TGTGCCATCAGCCAAACGGGACAGCGCTACGAGCAGTACTTC
CAISQTGQRYEQYF
>TRBJ1-2|TRBD1|-|TRBV2
TGTGCCAGCAGTTTGGGCAGGGGGTTTGATGGCTACACCTTC
CASSLGRGFDGYTF
>TRBJ1-1|-|-|TRBV27
TGTGCCAGCAGTCAAGACCTTGTGGACGGAGCCGGGAACACTGAAGCTTTCTTT
CASSQDLVDGAGNTEAFF
>TRBJ2-1|-|-|TRBV18
TGTGCCAGTACCGGAGGAATCAATGAGCAGTTCTTC
CASTGGINEQFF
>TRBJ2-1|TRBD2|-|TRBV9
TGTGCCAGCAGCGTAGCACTAGCGGGGGGCAATGAGCAGTTCTTC
CASSVALAGGNEQFF